The rows below give T cell receptor beta chains drawn from one sample of a study of blood T cell repertoires in COVID-19. Generated by immunoSEQ multiplex PCR, the TCRdb table keeps only in-frame clones and is missing some. The table has about 140,000 clones, over 75% seen once. Sequenced input: PBMCs or T cells enriched from blood (not recorded which). Receptors originate from a woman aged 45-65 years who had recovered from COVID-19. Each CDR3 is given with its conserved first and last residue. Each record gives: V gene, D gene, clone size, J gene, CDR3 protein, CDR3 DNA. A D gene is named only where the DNA matches it firmly. Expanded clones get a size class; other rows say once, few or many, or leave the size out.

TRBV7-8	-	-	TRBJ2-6	CASGNRAGANVLTF	TGTGCCAGCGGAAACAGGGCTGGGGCCAACGTCCTGACTTTC
TRBV6-5	-	-	TRBJ1-1	CASSYSGIMNTEAFF	TGTGCCAGCAGTTACAGCGGGATCATGAACACTGAAGCTTTCTTT
TRBV10-3	-	-	TRBJ2-5	CATRTAQETQYF	TGTGCCACCCGGACAGCACAAGAGACCCAGTACTTC
TRBV6-5	-	-	TRBJ1-1	CASRGSGVRTEAFF	TGTGCCAGCAGAGGGTCGGGGGTTCGCACTGAAGCTTTCTTT
TRBV9	-	-	TRBJ2-5	CASSVGSKRGETQYF	TGTGCCAGCAGCGTAGGTTCCAAACGGGGGGAGACCCAGTACTTC
TRBV28	-	-	TRBJ1-2	CASSTAQDPEGYGYTF	TGTGCCAGCAGTACTGCCCAGGACCCCGAGGGCTATGGCTACACCTTC
TRBV11-3	-	many	TRBJ2-6	CATPGSGANVLTF	TGTGCCACCCCAGGGTCTGGGGCCAACGTCCTGACTTTC
TRBV2	TRBD1	-	TRBJ1-1	CASSGGTANTEAFF	TGTGCCAGCAGTGGCGGGACAGCGAACACTGAAGCTTTCTTT
TRBV2	-	-	TRBJ1-1	CASRYDRKNTEAFF	TGTGCCAGCAGGTACGACAGGAAGAACACTGAAGCTTTCTTT
TRBV7-8	-	-	TRBJ1-3	CASSLASRGNTIYF	TGTGCCAGCAGCTTAGCGTCCAGGGGAAACACCATATATTTT
TRBV11-3	-	-	TRBJ2-3	CASSLTGVGPDTQYF	TGTGCCAGCAGCTTGACGGGGGTAGGGCCAGATACGCAGTATTTT
TRBV10-3	TRBD1	-	TRBJ1-1	CAISEGDRSAFF	TGTGCCATCAGTGAGGGGGACAGGAGTGCTTTCTTT
TRBV9	TRBD1	-	TRBJ2-3	CASSAHGTGGTDTQYF	TGTGCCAGCAGCGCCCATGGGACAGGAGGGACAGATACGCAGTATTTT
TRBV14	TRBD1	-	TRBJ2-1	CASSQNRQGSYNEQFF	TGTGCCAGCAGCCAAAATCGACAGGGGTCCTACAATGAGCAGTTCTTC
TRBV7-9	TRBD1	few	TRBJ1-6	CASSRDRGDSPLHF	TGTGCCAGCAGCCGTGACAGGGGCGATTCACCCCTCCACTTT
TRBV10-1	-	-	TRBJ2-1	CATSSGQRPNEQFF	TGCGCCACCTCGAGCGGACAGAGGCCCAATGAGCAGTTCTTC
TRBV3-1/TRBV3-2	TRBD2	few	TRBJ2-3	CASSGSSGNTDTQYF	TGTGCCAGCAGTGGCTCTAGCGGGAACACAGATACGCAGTATTTT
TRBV7-2	-	-	TRBJ1-1	CASSLYLRVNTEAFF	TGTGCCAGCAGCTTATATTTGAGAGTGAACACTGAAGCTTTCTTT
TRBV28	-	-	TRBJ2-7	CASLRAGGQGLGEQYF	TGTGCCAGCCTCCGGGCTGGTGGGCAGGGACTGGGCGAGCAGTACTTC
TRBV28	TRBD2	-	TRBJ2-3	CASSSPAAGDSTDTQYF	TGTGCCAGCAGTTCCCCGGCCGCGGGAGACTCCACAGATACGCAGTATTTT
TRBV3-1/TRBV3-2	TRBD2	once	TRBJ2-1	CASSQPAGGAHNEQFF	TGTGCCAGCAGCCAACCCGCGGGGGGGGCCCACAATGAGCAGTTCTTC
TRBV11-2	-	-	TRBJ1-5	CASSAGGQPQHF	TGTGCCAGCTCCGCGGGGGGTCAGCCCCAGCATTTT
TRBV24-1	-	-	TRBJ2-1	CATSASAAGNEQFF	TGTGCCACCAGTGCCTCTGCGGCCGGAAATGAGCAGTTCTTC
TRBV18	TRBD1	-	TRBJ2-1	CASSARTGGISYNEQFF	TGTGCCAGCTCAGCACGGACAGGGGGAATTTCCTACAATGAGCAGTTCTTC
TRBV5-1	-	few	TRBJ1-4	CASSTGRTSEKLFF	TGCGCCAGCAGTACCGGAAGGACTTCTGAAAAACTGTTTTTT
TRBV7-8	-	once	TRBJ1-5	CASSLRVGGNQPQHF	TGTGCCAGCAGCCTCCGGGTGGGTGGGAATCAGCCCCAGCATTTT
TRBV21-1	-	-	TRBJ2-7	CASIGVAVSSYEQYF	TGTGCCAGCATTGGGGTAGCGGTAAGCTCCTACGAGCAGTACTTC
TRBV27	-	-	TRBJ2-3	CASSLRAPRGADTQYF	TGTGCCAGCAGTTTACGGGCCCCACGGGGTGCAGATACGCAGTATTTT
TRBV3-1/TRBV3-2	TRBD2	-	TRBJ2-7	CASSPGTNYEQYF	TGTGCCAGCAGTCCCGGGACTAACTACGAGCAGTACTTC
TRBV7-9	-	-	TRBJ1-1	CASSPTGSKKPTLTEAFF	TGTGCCAGCAGCCCGACAGGTTCCAAAAAACCAACCCTTACTGAAGCTTTCTTT
TRBV6-5	-	-	TRBJ1-3	CASSRDRSNGNTIYF	TGTGCCAGCAGCCGCGACAGGAGCAATGGAAACACCATATATTTT
TRBV12-3/TRBV12-4	-	-	TRBJ2-7	CASSLSRELYF	TGTGCCAGCAGCCTATCGAGGGAATTGTACTTC
TRBV2	-	-	TRBJ1-5	CASSGQGLQPQHF	TGTGCCAGCAGTGGGCAGGGGCTTCAGCCCCAGCATTTT
TRBV3-1/TRBV3-2	-	-	TRBJ1-4	CASSPDSSWEKLFF	TGTGCCAGCAGCCCCGACTCTTCCTGGGAAAAACTGTTTTTT
TRBV7-9	-	few	TRBJ1-3	CASSQDQSGNTIYF	TGTGCCAGCAGCCAGGATCAATCTGGAAACACCATATATTTT
TRBV2	-	-	TRBJ1-2	CASSELGVGYGYTF	TGTGCCAGCAGTGAGCTAGGTGTCGGCTATGGCTACACCTTC
TRBV5-8	TRBD2	-	TRBJ2-3	CASSLGPSGGAYSTDTQYF	TGTGCCAGCAGCTTGGGGCCTAGCGGGGGGGCGTACAGCACAGATACGCAGTATTTT
TRBV14	TRBD2	once	TRBJ2-5	CASSQDRRLAGRWETQYF	TGTGCCAGCAGCCAAGATCGAAGACTAGCGGGTCGATGGGAGACCCAGTACTTC
TRBV5-1	-	-	TRBJ2-3	CASSLAGEADTQYF	TGCGCCAGCAGCTTGGCCGGGGAGGCAGATACGCAGTATTTT
TRBV12-3/TRBV12-4	-	-	TRBJ2-7	CASSLWLVREQYF	TGTGCCAGCAGTTTATGGCTCGTGAGGGAGCAGTACTTC
TRBV28	-	-	TRBJ2-7	CASIPDSEREQYF	TGTGCCAGCATCCCGGACAGCGAACGAGAGCAGTACTTC
TRBV6-1	TRBD1	once	TRBJ1-1	CASSESYEWGQGERNTEAFF	TGTGCCAGCAGTGAATCTTATGAGTGGGGACAGGGGGAGCGGAACACTGAAGCTTTCTTT
TRBV6-5	-	-	TRBJ1-6	CASSYSGAQNSPLHF	TGTGCCAGCAGTTACTCAGGGGCCCAAAATTCACCCCTCCACTTT
TRBV28	-	few	TRBJ2-7	CASSRSGIYEQYF	TGTGCCAGCAGTCGCTCAGGGATTTACGAGCAGTACTTC
TRBV6-6	TRBD1	once	TRBJ1-2	CASSYPIRQGAGGYTF	TGTGCCAGCAGTTACCCCATTCGACAGGGGGCCGGCGGCTACACCTTC
TRBV9	-	-	TRBJ2-3	CASSPRGTWPDTQYF	TGTGCCAGCAGCCCTAGGGGGACGTGGCCAGATACGCAGTATTTT
TRBV19	TRBD2	few	TRBJ2-5	CASNTLAGETQYF	TGTGCCAGTAACACACTAGCGGGGGAGACCCAGTACTTC
TRBV5-8	TRBD2	-	TRBJ2-3	CAGGLQSTDTQYF	TGTGCCGGGGGACTACAGAGCACAGATACGCAGTATTTT
TRBV6-5	TRBD2	-	TRBJ2-4	CASSASGKVDIQYF	TGTGCCAGCAGCGCCAGCGGGAAGGTAGACATTCAGTACTTC
TRBV30	-	-	TRBJ1-4	CAWSGRTGGNEKLFF	TGTGCCTGGAGTGGACGAACGGGTGGGAATGAAAAACTGTTTTTT
TRBV6-2/TRBV6-3	-	-	TRBJ1-4	CASSYGGNEKLFF	TGTGCCAGCAGTTACGGCGGTAATGAAAAACTGTTTTTT
TRBV27	TRBD2	-	TRBJ2-2	CASSSRAGGYNTGELFF	TGTGCCAGCAGTTCAAGAGCGGGAGGATATAACACCGGGGAGCTGTTTTTT
TRBV4-1	-	-	TRBJ1-6	CASSQDWQYNSPLHF	TGCGCCAGCAGCCAAGATTGGCAGTATAATTCACCCCTCCACTTT
TRBV12-5	-	-	TRBJ1-2	CASAISGVPYGYTF	TGTGCTAGTGCTATATCAGGGGTCCCCTATGGCTACACCTTC
TRBV10-3	TRBD2	-	TRBJ2-7	CAISERASGRDSSYEQYF	TGTGCCATCAGTGAGCGGGCTAGCGGGAGGGATAGCTCCTACGAGCAGTACTTC